These 10 T cell receptor beta chains originate from one sample sequenced in a study of blood T cell repertoires in COVID-19. Repertoires were generated with immunoSEQ multiplex PCR, while TCRdb's copy carries only in-frame clones and drops some. The sample has over 90,000 clones, more than 85% seen once. Sequencing input: peripheral blood. The receptors derive from a man younger than 35 with acute or convalescent COVID-19.

The CDR3: CASSIDSGRPDTQYF. In DNA form, the CDR3 reads TGTGCCAGTAGTATCGATAGCGGGAGACCAGATACGCAGTATTTT. The chain employs TRBV19 and TRBJ2-3, with 9 positions matching TRBD2. CDR3 length equals 15 residues. CDR1 LNHDA and CDR2 SQIVND come from the germline V gene (reference sequence). The J segment lost 4 bases and the V segment lost 3 bases, leaving 5 bases of the junction unmatched.

DNA for the CDR3: TGTGCCACCAGTTCGGATAGCGGGAGACGCGGTACGCAGTATTTT. Its translation: CATSSDSGRRGTQYF. V and J are TRBV24-1 and TRBJ2-3; 9 bases fit TRBD2. V shed 6 bases and J 8 bases; nucleotides not matched to a gene: 11. The CDR3 runs 15 residues. Germline loops: CDR1 KGHDR, CDR2 SFDVKD.

This clone showed up just once. The V and J genes are TRBV18 and TRBJ1-4, with 7 positions matching TRBD1. The V and J ends lost 5 bases and 3 bases, in that order; junction bases with no gene match: 6. The CDR3 length is 15 residues. Germline V CDR1 and CDR2: KGHSH, LQKENI. The CDR3 DNA reads as TGTGCCAGCTCAACCGGGACAGCTTCTAATGAAAAACTGTTTTTT. It codes for CASSTGTASNEKLFF. Drawing the rest from reference TRBV18 and TRBJ1-4, the complete variable domain is NAGVMQNPRHLVRRRGQEARLRCSPMKGHSHVYWYRQLPEEGLKFMVYLQKENIIDESGMPKERFSAEFPKEGPSILRIQQVVRGDSAAYFCASSTGTASNEKLFFGSGTQLSVL.

The J gene is TRBJ1-2, the V gene TRBV18, with a tentative D call TRBD1 (5 bases). This CDR3 is built from 16 residues. Trimming took 5 bases from V and 6 from J, leaving 22 bases between them. Looked up from germline, CDR1 is KGHSH and CDR2 is LQKENI. This CDR3 reads CASSAALGGTEDGYTF. Here the CDR3 DNA reads TGTGCCAGCTCAGCCGCCTTAGGAGGGACTGAGGATGGCTACACCTTC.

The rearrangement joins TRBV6-6 to TRBJ1-6; 9 bases agree with TRBD1. The CDR3 extends over 13 amino acids. The germline V gene has CDR1 MNHNY and CDR2 SVGAGI (reference sequence). V gave up 6 bases and J gave up 10 bases; unmatched junction bases: 4. The chain's CDR3 is CASRGQGHSPLHF. In DNA, the CDR3 is TGTGCCAGCAGGGGACAGGGCCACTCACCCCTCCACTTT.

This clone was detected once. This chain's CDR3 is CASSVAQGPNYGYTF. CDR3 nucleotides: TGTGCCAGCAGCGTAGCACAGGGCCCCAACTATGGCTACACCTTC. J is TRBJ1-2 and V is TRBV9; maybe TRBD1 (6 bases). V lost 0 bases, J lost 2 bases, and 11 bases lay in between. The CDR3 totals 15 residues. CDR1 and CDR2 (germline): SGDLS, YYNGEE.

This clone was observed once. CDR3 sequence reads: CASDGGQGGNQPQHF. The CDR3, as DNA: TGTGCCAGTGATGGGGGACAGGGGGGGAATCAGCCCCAGCATTTT. The chain links TRBV19 to TRBJ1-5, with 11 bases that match TRBD1. This CDR3 region has 15 residues. V lost 8 bases and J lost 4; bases outside the gene matches: 7. The germline V gene has CDR1 LNHDA and CDR2 SQIVND (reference sequence).

About this clone: Mismatch with germline at one junction end may stem from a read error. This rearrangement joins TRBV7-9 to TRBJ2-1, with 8 bases that match TRBD2. Germline V gives CDR1 SEHNR, CDR2 FQNEAQ (reference sequence). The CDR3 totals 15 residues. CDR3 region: CASSVAGHSYNEQFF. The CDR3, as DNA: TGTGCCAGCAGCGTAGCGGGGCACTCCTACAATGAGCAGTTCTTC.

The chain couples TRBV3-1 (or the pseudogene TRBV3-2) to TRBJ2-3, with D unresolved. Germline V gene sequence: CDR1 LGHDT, CDR2 YNNKEL (reference sequence). The V end lost 4 bases, the J end lost 10 bases, and 15 bases lay between the germline ends. The CDR3 contains 13 residues. In DNA form, the CDR3 reads TGTGCCAGCAGCCCCGACTTGTCCGCGGCGCAGTATTTT. Amino acids: CASSPDLSAAQYF.

The CDR3: CATSDPGQNGYTF. For the CDR3, the DNA is TGTGCCACCAGTGATCCGGGACAGAATGGCTACACCTTC. V gene TRBV24-1 combines with J gene TRBJ1-2, with 7 bases fitting TRBD1. CDR3 length: 13 residues. Trimming at V came to 3 bases and at J to 6 bases, leaving 3 bases not matched to a gene. CDR1 KGHDR and CDR2 SFDVKD come from the germline V gene.